The rows below give T cell receptor beta chains drawn from one sample of a study of T-cell memory formation after mild COVID-19. TCRdb redid the calling of the 5' RACE reads with MiXCR, one entry per CDR3 protein. The sample contains more than 120,000 distinct CDR3 sequences, roughly 21% of which appear only once. The material sequenced was PBMCs or a T cell subset sorted from them (not recorded which). Receptor source: an adult woman who had mild COVID-19 (a few samples of this study predate the infection). Cell type and time point are not known. Both conserved end residues are part of each CDR3. The D gene is left open where the match is weak. The size of a clone is reported for some rows only, either as once, few or many, or as a class for expanded clones.

clone size,J gene,D gene,V gene,CDR3 protein,CDR3 DNA
few,TRBJ1-2,NA,TRBV7-2,CASSSPSGGSYGYTF,TGTGCCAGCAGCTCCCCGTCGGGGGGTAGCTATGGCTACACCTTC
NA,TRBJ2-1,TRBD2,TRBV6-4,CASSPMTSGGADEQFF,TGTGCCAGCAGTCCTATGACTAGCGGGGGGGCAGATGAGCAGTTCTTC
few,TRBJ2-1,TRBD2,TRBV29-1,CSVDLAGGSYNEQFF,TGCAGCGTTGATCTCGCGGGGGGCTCCTACAATGAGCAGTTCTTC
few,TRBJ2-7,NA,TRBV5-1,CASSLVVDYEQYF,TGCGCCAGCAGCTTGGTGGTCGATTACGAGCAGTACTTC
few,TRBJ2-7,NA,TRBV6-5,CASSYSKRYEQYF,TGTGCCAGCAGTTACTCAAAGAGGTACGAGCAGTACTTC
NA,TRBJ2-7,NA,TRBV5-1,CASSFGGGSSYEQYF,TGCGCCAGCAGCTTCGGGGGAGGATCCTCCTACGAGCAGTACTTC
NA,TRBJ2-3,TRBD1,TRBV12-5,CASGLLRTGDYTDTQYF,TGTGCTAGTGGCCTCCTCAGGACAGGGGACTACACAGATACGCAGTATTTT
NA,TRBJ2-2,NA,TRBV18,CASSIQNTGELFF,TGTGCCAGCTCAATACAGAACACCGGGGAGCTGTTTTTT
NA,TRBJ1-2,TRBD1,TRBV5-5,CASSSTGGNGYTF,TGTGCCAGCAGCTCAACAGGGGGCAATGGCTACACCTTC
NA,TRBJ2-3,NA,TRBV9,CASSPQIGTDTQYF,TGTGCCAGCAGCCCTCAAATCGGCACAGATACGCAGTATTTT
NA,TRBJ2-2,NA,TRBV20-1,CSAQPDHTGELFF,TGCAGTGCCCAGCCGGACCACACCGGGGAGCTGTTTTTT
NA,TRBJ2-1,NA,TRBV6-2/TRBV6-3,CASSYSFSPEGEQFF,TGTGCCAGCAGTTACTCGTTTAGCCCGGAAGGTGAGCAGTTCTTC
NA,TRBJ2-7,TRBD2,TRBV5-1,CASRIGGENLGQYF,TGCGCCAGCCGGATCGGGGGGGAGAATCTTGGGCAGTACTTC
many,TRBJ2-2,NA,TRBV6-2/TRBV6-3,CASSYLLEFWVAVPTNTGELFF,TGTGCCAGCAGTTACCTGCTGGAATTTTGGGTTGCAGTTCCCACAAACACCGGGGAGCTGTTTTTT
few,TRBJ1-2,NA,TRBV5-5,CASSPWSGSSYGYTF,TGTGCCAGCAGCCCTTGGTCCGGGTCGAGCTATGGCTACACCTTC
few,TRBJ2-7,TRBD2,TRBV6-5,CASSTTSGRTYEQYF,TGTGCCAGCAGTACAACTAGCGGGAGAACCTACGAGCAGTACTTC
few,TRBJ2-1,NA,TRBV29-1,CSANHRDSGRNEQFF,TGCAGCGCGAATCACCGGGACTCCGGTAGGAATGAGCAGTTCTTC
few,TRBJ2-3,NA,TRBV5-1,CASSPSASTDTQYF,TGCGCCAGCAGCCCAAGCGCTAGCACAGATACGCAGTATTTT
NA,TRBJ2-7,NA,TRBV18,CASSPLETGYEQYF,TGTGCCAGCTCACCACTCGAGACCGGCTACGAGCAGTACTTC
medium-sized,TRBJ2-1,TRBD2,TRBV5-5,CASSATSGAYNEQFF,TGTGCCAGCAGCGCAACTAGCGGGGCCTACAATGAGCAGTTCTTC
few,TRBJ2-7,TRBD1,TRBV4-3,CASSQGGGHSYEQYF,TGCGCCAGCAGCCAAGGAGGGGGCCACTCCTACGAGCAGTACTTC
NA,TRBJ1-4,NA,TRBV12-3/TRBV12-4,CASSLGSLNEKLFF,TGTGCCAGCAGTTTGGGCAGCTTGAATGAAAAACTGTTTTTT
NA,TRBJ2-2,NA,TRBV9,CASSVEAPRGGELFF,TGTGCCAGCAGCGTAGAGGCACCTCGGGGCGGGGAGCTGTTTTTT
NA,TRBJ1-1,NA,TRBV19,CASSIVVRWSTEAFF,TGTGCCAGTAGTATAGTTGTCAGGTGGAGCACTGAAGCTTTCTTT
few,TRBJ2-5,NA,TRBV19,CASSIISGETQYF,TGTGCCAGTAGTATTATCTCAGGGGAGACCCAGTACTTC
NA,TRBJ1-4,NA,TRBV24-1,CATSDTGRNNEKLFF,TGTGCCACCAGTGATACCGGCAGGAATAATGAAAAACTGTTTTTT
NA,TRBJ1-2,TRBD1,TRBV24-1,CATSEDRDYGYTF,TGTGCCACCAGTGAGGACAGGGACTATGGCTACACCTTC
few,TRBJ2-6,TRBD2,TRBV4-1,CASSQEGRAGGQAGANVLTF,TGCGCCAGCAGCCAAGAAGGTCGAGCGGGGGGGCAGGCCGGGGCCAACGTCCTGACTTTC
few,TRBJ2-6,TRBD1,TRBV12-3/TRBV12-4,CASSFTGTGGSGANVLTF,TGTGCCAGCAGTTTCACCGGGACAGGGGGATCTGGGGCCAACGTCCTGACTTTC
few,TRBJ2-4,TRBD1,TRBV2,CASMGTGKNIQYF,TGTGCCAGCATGGGGACAGGGAAAAACATTCAGTACTTC
few,TRBJ2-7,TRBD2,TRBV10-3,CAISEIASGYEQYF,TGTGCCATCAGTGAGATAGCTAGCGGGTACGAGCAGTACTTC
few,TRBJ1-5,NA,TRBV10-3,CAISEIRGTQPQHF,TGTGCCATCAGTGAGATTCGAGGGACTCAGCCCCAGCATTTT
NA,TRBJ2-7,TRBD1,TRBV5-1,CASSAGQANEQYF,TGCGCCAGCAGCGCCGGACAGGCCAACGAGCAGTACTTC
NA,TRBJ1-1,NA,TRBV28,CASNERNTEAFF,TGTGCCAGCAATGAGAGAAACACTGAAGCTTTCTTT
few,TRBJ2-3,TRBD1,TRBV19,CASSGGDRASDTQYF,TGTGCCAGTAGCGGAGGGGACAGGGCGTCAGATACGCAGTATTTT
NA,TRBJ2-1,TRBD2,TRBV9,CASSRTGTSGYNEQFF,TGTGCCAGCAGTCGTACCGGGACTAGCGGTTACAATGAGCAGTTCTTC
NA,TRBJ2-3,TRBD1,TRBV9,CASSGRRDRRTDTQYF,TGTGCCAGCAGCGGGCGCCGGGACAGGCGCACAGATACGCAGTATTTT
few,TRBJ2-1,TRBD2,TRBV9,CASSLSGGPNNEQFF,TGTGCCAGCAGCCTTAGCGGGGGGCCCAACAATGAGCAGTTCTTC
NA,TRBJ2-3,NA,TRBV7-2,CASSLGQLYTDTQYF,TGTGCCAGCAGCTTAGGCCAGTTATACACAGATACGCAGTATTTT
few,TRBJ2-7,NA,TRBV24-1,CATGPGGSYEQYF,TGTGCCACCGGACCCGGGGGTTCCTACGAGCAGTACTTC